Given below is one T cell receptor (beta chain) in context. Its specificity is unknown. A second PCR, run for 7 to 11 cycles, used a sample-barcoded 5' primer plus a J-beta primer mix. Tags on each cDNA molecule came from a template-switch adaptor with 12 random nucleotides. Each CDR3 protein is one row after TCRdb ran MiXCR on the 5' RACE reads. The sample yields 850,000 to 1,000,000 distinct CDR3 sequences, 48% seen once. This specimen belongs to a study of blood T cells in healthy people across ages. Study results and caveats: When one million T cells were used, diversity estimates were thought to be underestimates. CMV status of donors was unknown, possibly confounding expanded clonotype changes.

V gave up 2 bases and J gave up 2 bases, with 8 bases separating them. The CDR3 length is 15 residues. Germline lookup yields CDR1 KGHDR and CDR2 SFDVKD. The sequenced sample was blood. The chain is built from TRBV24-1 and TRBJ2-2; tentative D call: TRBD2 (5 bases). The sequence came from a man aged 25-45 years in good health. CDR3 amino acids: CATSDWTGNTGELFF. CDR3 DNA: TGTGCCACCAGTGATTGGACTGGCAACACCGGGGAGCTGTTTTTT.